The rows below give T cell receptor beta chains drawn from one sample of a study of blood T cell repertoires in COVID-19. The assay was immunoSEQ multiplex PCR, and TCRdb's table has in-frame clones only and misses some. The sample consists of some 140,000 clones, 84% of them appearing once. The specimen sequenced was peripheral blood. The receptors were sampled from a woman of 80 years or more with acute or convalescent COVID-19. Each CDR3 is given with its conserved first and last residue.

V | CDR3
TRBV12-2 | CASRFIRLYSPYEQYF
TRBV7-2 | CASSLDGTSYNSPLHF
TRBV4-1 | CASSQLPRDTEAFF
TRBV5-8 | CASSRGQGPHQPQHF
TRBV6-6 | CASSPPGQGSYEQYF
TRBV5-1 | CASSPLAGVMNQETQYF
TRBV14 | CASSRKKAGLAPYNEQFF
TRBV19 | CASSRDRVFNEKLFF
TRBV19 | CASSIGPSGKETQYF
TRBV6-5 | CASRGQGSWDTEAFF
TRBV12-5 | CASALGGGGNQPQHF
TRBV28 | CASSLSGTGTDTQYF
TRBV6-5 | CASRLAESSYNEQFF
TRBV7-2 | CASSLDRGHGETQYF
TRBV19 | CASSASGISLNEQFF
TRBV15 | CATSPREQTLAKNIQYF
TRBV5-1 | CASSQVGGNEKLFF
TRBV3-1/TRBV3-2 | CASSHTGLAGGQNEQFF
TRBV9 | CASSPRGDQETQYF
TRBV30 | CAFLRDREALAVSPLHF
TRBV5-6 | CASSLLTGVGGYTF
TRBV2 | CASSQGLLYEQYF
TRBV18 | CASSPPLRAIDTQYF
TRBV18 | CASSPPIGRETQYF
TRBV6-5 | CASRQTFGGQPQHF
TRBV7-8 | CASSWGQGDQPQHF
TRBV5-6 | CASSLGGLVFGEQFF
TRBV4-1 | CASSQADRGDWANYGYTF
TRBV6-2/TRBV6-3 | CASSSDGKRTDTQYF
TRBV5-1 | CASSPVDPNIYEQYF
TRBV19 | CASSMSATGGRYNEQFF
TRBV5-1 | CASSLEGDPIYEQYF
TRBV16 | CASSPGAGGPYEQYF
TRBV2 | CASSEAQFGELFF
TRBV5-1 | CASSSGLQETQYF
TRBV24-1 | CATSEGQGWDTEAFF
TRBV7-9 | CASSVRGGGTEAFF
TRBV9 | CASSVGTQNYNEQFF
TRBV25-1 | CASSEWGGLGSPLHF
TRBV27 | CASSLFGTGSLEQYF